Below are 19 T cell receptor beta chains sequenced from a single sample in a study of T-cell memory formation after mild COVID-19. TCRdb re-called the 5' RACE reads through MiXCR, storing one row per CDR3 protein. Among 470,000 or so distinct CDR3 sequences listed, about 20% were seen once. The source material was PBMCs or a T cell subset sorted from them (not recorded which). The source is an adult woman who had mild COVID-19 (a few samples of this study predate the infection). Cell type and time point are not known.

The chain combines TRBV4-2 with TRBJ2-3; the match to TRBD2 covers 8 bases. Germline loops: CDR1 LGHNA, CDR2 YNFKEQ. The CDR3 loop spans 15 amino acids. V trimming: 2 bases; J trimming: 5 bases; junction bases outside the gene matches: 6. CDR3 sequence: CASSQTAGGVDTQYF. The CDR3 DNA reads as TGTGCCAGCAGCCAAACCGCCGGGGGGGTAGATACGCAGTATTTT.

This chain connects TRBV6-1 to TRBJ2-1, with 10 positions matching TRBD1. Germline CDR1 MNHNS, CDR2 SASEGT. This CDR3 spans 15 amino acids. The V segment lost 4 bases and the J segment 3 bases; nucleotides outside the gene matches: 3. The CDR3, as DNA: TGTGCCAGCAGTGCCGGGACAGGGGTCTACAATGAGCAGTTCTTC. Translated: CASSAGTGVYNEQFF.

The genes are TRBV9 and TRBJ1-2; D is ambiguous. V was cut by 4 bases and J by 7 bases, with 17 bases left in between. This CDR3 is built from 14 residues. Germline CDR1 and CDR2: SGDLS and YYNGEE. CDR3 sequence: CASSPTQSYSGYTF. The CDR3 nucleotides read TGTGCCAGCAGCCCCACCCAGAGTTATTCTGGCTACACCTTC.

The sample holds a few counts of this clonotype. This rearrangement joins TRBV7-2 to TRBJ2-7; 13 nucleotides match TRBD2. CDR1 SGHTA and CDR2 FQGNSA come from the germline V gene. This CDR3 region has 15 residues. V was clipped by 5 bases and J by 2 bases; unmatched bases: 3. The CDR3 bases are TGTGCCAGCAGCGGAGGACTAGCGGGAGCCTACGAGCAGTACTTC. It codes for CASSGGLAGAYEQYF.

This chain joins TRBV4-2 and TRBJ2-7; D gene uncertain. This CDR3 spans 17 amino acids. V was trimmed by 3 bases and J by 2 bases, leaving 20 bases between them. The V gene's germline CDR1 is LGHNA and CDR2 YNFKEQ. This CDR3 reads CASSHPLQVTKTYEQYF. CDR3 in DNA: TGTGCCAGCAGCCACCCGCTTCAGGTAACTAAAACCTACGAGCAGTACTTC.

The chain employs TRBV7-2 and TRBJ2-3, with D tentatively TRBD1 (5 bases). The CDR3 runs 13 residues. Germline CDR1 SGHTA, CDR2 FQGNSA. V lost 4 bases and J 3 bases, leaving 8 bases between the germline ends. CDR3 DNA sequence: TGTGCCAGCAGCTATACAGGTACAGATACGCAGTATTTT. Translated, it gives CASSYTGTDTQYF.

The chain employs TRBV3-1 and TRBJ2-2, with D perhaps matching TRBD1 (6 bases). Between the trimmed V and J ends, which lost 6 bases and 0 bases, there was a span of 17 bases. Germline V lookup: CDR1 LGHDT, CDR2 YNNKEL (reference sequence). This CDR3 contains 17 residues. The DNA of the CDR3 is TGTGCCAGCAGGCCTCAGGTGGGGACATCGAACACCGGGGAGCTGTTTTTT. Its protein product is CASRPQVGTSNTGELFF.

The chain links TRBV5-1 to TRBJ2-2; weak D call: TRBD1 (5 bases). CDR1 and CDR2 from the germline V gene are SGHRS and YFSETQ. This CDR3 has 15 amino acids. V was trimmed by 1 base and J by 1 base, leaving 8 bases between them. The CDR3 DNA reads TGCGCCAGCAGCTTGAACACAGGGAACACCGGGGAGCTGTTTTTT. As protein: CASSLNTGNTGELFF.

A few counts support this clonotype. The chain joins TRBV11-2 to TRBJ2-2; 8 bases fit TRBD1. The CDR3 has 14 residues. Trimming removed 6 bases from V and 1 base from J; junction bases left unmatched: 1. Germline values: CDR1 SGHAT, CDR2 FQNNGV. The CDR3 reads CASRQGVNTGELFF. The CDR3 DNA follows: TGTGCCAGCAGACAGGGGGTGAACACCGGGGAGCTGTTTTTT. Combining the CDR3 with reference TRBV11-2 and TRBJ2-2 gives the whole variable domain EAGVAQSPRYKIIEKRQSVAFWCNPISGHATLYWYQQILGQGPKLLIQFQNNGVVDDSQLPKDRFSAERLKGVDSTLKIQPAKLEDSAVYLCASRQGVNTGELFFGEGSRLTVL.

This clonotype was seen many times. The chain links TRBV20-1 to TRBJ2-3; possibly TRBD2 for D (6 bases). This CDR3 spans 12 amino acids. V lost 7 bases and J 2 bases, leaving 10 bases between the germline ends. Germline V gene lookup returns CDR1 DFQATT and CDR2 SNEGSKA (reference sequence). CDR3 DNA: TGCAGTGTGCGGGGCCTCACAGATACGCAGTATTTT. Protein product: CSVRGLTDTQYF.

This clonotype showed up many times. At one end the junction does not follow the germline gene, possibly because of a read error. The V gene is TRBV7-6, the J gene TRBJ1-1; unclear D gene. The CDR3 consists of 13 residues. Looked up from germline, CDR1 is SGHVS and CDR2 is FNYEAQ. CDR3 DNA: TGCGCCAGCAGCTTGGGCTCTGGGACTGAAGCTTTCTTT. Its translation is CASSLGSGTEAFF.

This clonotype came up a few times. The chain's CDR3 is CASSPPDGRAQETQYF. CDR3 sequence (DNA): TGTGCCAGCTCACCACCGGACGGGAGGGCCCAGGAGACCCAGTACTTC. The chain combines TRBV18 with TRBJ2-5, with TRBD2 matching 8 bases. CDR1 is KGHSH, CDR2 LQKENI, per germline. V dropped 0 bases and J dropped 5; count of bases not matched to a gene: 8. The CDR3 has 16 residues.

The J gene is TRBJ1-1, the V gene TRBV27; no definite D call. CDR3 length: 13 amino acids. Germline V CDR1 and CDR2: MNHEY, SMNVEV (reference sequence). The ends were cut back, 4 bases at V and 3 bases at J, with 9 bases in the middle. The CDR3 nucleotides are TGTGCCAGCAGTTACGGGTTCGACACTGAAGCTTTCTTT. This codes for CASSYGFDTEAFF.

This clonotype appeared a few times. The rearrangement joins TRBV7-9 to TRBJ1-4, with 10 bases lining up with TRBD1. Looked up from germline, CDR1 is SEHNR and CDR2 is FQNEAQ (reference sequence). V was clipped by 0 bases and J by 2 bases; unmatched bases: 6. This CDR3 region has 18 residues. Here the CDR3 reads CASSLASGTGVTNEKLFF. CDR3 nucleotide sequence: TGTGCCAGCAGCTTAGCCTCCGGGACAGGGGTCACTAATGAAAAACTGTTTTTT.

V and J are TRBV18 and TRBJ2-1, with D maybe TRBD1 (6 bases). Germline lookup yields CDR1 KGHSH and CDR2 LQKENI. With 4 bases removed from V and 8 bases from J, the gap between germline ends came to 18 bases. The CDR3 runs 15 residues. CDR3 residues: CASSQTVGAVDEQFF. Here the CDR3 DNA reads TGTGCCAGCTCACAGACAGTGGGGGCCGTCGATGAGCAGTTCTTC.

This clonotype was recorded a few times. V gene TRBV3-1 combines with J gene TRBJ1-1; D is ambiguous. Germline lookup yields CDR1 LGHDT and CDR2 YNNKEL (reference sequence). The CDR3 loop spans 15 amino acids. V was pared by 6 bases and J by 1 base, with 15 bases between. The CDR3, as DNA: TGTGCCAGCAGTCTCTCTGGCGCAGCGAACACTGAAGCTTTCTTT. The encoded protein is CASSLSGAANTEAFF.

The chain couples TRBV24-1 to TRBJ2-1, with a tentative D call TRBD1 (5 bases). Germline-derived CDR1 and CDR2 are KGHDR and SFDVKD. This CDR3 is 15 amino acids long. Deletions cut 3 bases from V and 6 bases from J, with 14 bases between. CDR3 sequence (DNA): TGTGCCACCAGTGATCGATCCGACAGTATCAATGAGCAGTTCTTC. It yields the protein CATSDRSDSINEQFF.

The chain is built from TRBV18 and TRBJ1-1; D perhaps matches TRBD1 (6 bases). CDR3 length: 13 residues. Germline V gene sequence: CDR1 KGHSH, CDR2 LQKENI. With 5 bases removed from V and 10 bases from J, the gap between germline ends came to 17 bases. CDR3 coding DNA: TGTGCCAGCTCATACACATACAGGGAAACAGCTTTCTTT. Translation: CASSYTYRETAFF. Complete variable domain (other parts from reference TRBV18 and TRBJ1-1): NAGVMQNPRHLVRRRGQEARLRCSPMKGHSHVYWYRQLPEEGLKFMVYLQKENIIDESGMPKERFSAEFPKEGPSILRIQQVVRGDSAAYFCASSYTYRETAFFGQGTRLTVV.

The rearrangement uses TRBV2 and TRBJ1-1; D is unclear. In germline, CDR1 is SNHLY, CDR2 FYNNEI. Deletions cut 6 bases from V and 1 base from J, with 12 bases between. CDR3 size: 14 residues. Here the CDR3 reads CASRPLGGNTEAFF. In DNA form, the CDR3 reads TGTGCCAGCAGGCCCTTGGGAGGGAACACTGAAGCTTTCTTT.